The present entry profiles one T cell receptor (beta chain) with its context. V lost 2 bases and J 0 bases, leaving 8 bases between the germline ends. This CDR3 has 15 residues. Germline CDR1 is SEHNR and CDR2 is FQNEAQ (reference sequence). This entry is derived from a study of blood T cell repertoires in COVID-19. Across the whole study: The study drew acute and convalescent COVID-19 samples from the United States, Italy and Spain. Sources were T cells, B-cell-depleted T cells, or PBMCs; the material itself was cDNA or gDNA.

The method was immunoSEQ multiplex PCR; TCRdb's version includes in-frame clones alone and lacks a portion of them. Here the sample spans fewer than 300,000 clones, roughly nine tenths being singletons. The receptor's source is a woman aged 30 to 39 with COVID-19, enrolled during active disease. Sequenced: peripheral blood. The rearrangement links TRBV7-9 to TRBJ1-3; a possible D gene is TRBD1 (5 bases). The CDR3 spells CASSLSQGSGNTIYF. The CDR3 nucleotides are TGTGCCAGCAGCTTAAGCCAGGGCTCTGGAAACACCATATATTTT.